This TCR beta chain was sequenced in a study of cytomegalovirus exposure and HLA in healthy donors. Study-wide results and limits: Later, an analysis showed that TCR beta chains associated with HLA were more clonally expanded than others that were equally common. The study designated 160 or so TCR beta chains cytomegalovirus-associated.

The PCR made use of 60 Vbeta and 13 Jbeta primers. How the authors handled the data: The count from a later analysis was 79 million or so unique TCR beta chains, around 10 million of them shared. The table came from immunoSEQ multiplex PCR; TCRdb's copy has only in-frame clones and leaves some out. From that table come the V and J calls and clone size; the DNA was used to work out D and trimming. Of fewer than 120,000 clones in the sample, 76% are singletons; the top ten hold roughly 12%. This clone turned up a few times. Its antigen is undetermined. V was pared by 6 bases and J by 6 bases, with 7 bases of the junction left unmatched. Germline lookup yields CDR1 SNHLY and CDR2 FYNNEI. This CDR3 comprises 13 residues.

The chain employs TRBV2 and TRBJ1-1; 7 bases fit TRBD1. Sequenced input: PBMCs. This clonotype was sampled from a young man in good health and CMV-seropositive. The CDR3 region is CASRADRAPEAFF. Here the CDR3 DNA reads TGTGCCAGCAGAGCCGACAGGGCTCCTGAAGCTTTCTTT. The variable domain in full, completed from reference TRBV2 and TRBJ1-1, reads EPEVTQTPSHQVTQMGQEVILRCVPISNHLYFYWYRQILGQKVEFLVSFYNNEISEKSEIFDDQFSVERPDGSNFTLKIRSTKLEDSAMYFCASRADRAPEAFFGQGTRLTVV.